This T cell receptor (beta chain) was obtained from a study of Graves' ophthalmopathy and Graves' hyperthyroidism. For repertoire sequencing, the TCR beta CDR3 regions were amplified from RNA transcripts. HTBI-primed RT-PCR formed the first round, and a multiplex PCR formed the second. TCRdb analysed the multiplex PCR reads with MiXCR anew, one entry per CDR3 protein. The data show 500,000 to 800,000 distinct CDR3 sequences, with just over 40% seen just once and over 2.5% held by the top ten. The CDR3 consists of 15 residues. J gave up 9 bases and V 2 bases, and 5 bases lay outside the gene matches. Germline values: CDR1 SEHNR, CDR2 FQNEAQ (reference sequence).

V and J are TRBV7-9 and TRBJ1-6, with 9 nucleotides matching TRBD1. This clonotype was obtained from an adult man with Graves' ophthalmopathy. Sequencing input: peripheral blood. This chain's CDR3 is CASSLMDRGGSPLHF. The CDR3 DNA is TGTGCCAGCAGCTTAATGGACAGGGGAGGTTCACCCCTCCACTTT.